The rows below give T cell receptor beta chains drawn from one sample of a study of blood T cell repertoires in COVID-19. TCRdb's table, derived via immunoSEQ multiplex PCR, lists solely in-frame clones and lacks some. The sample holds roughly 240,000 clones, around 88% seen once. Sequencing was done on a sample of PBMCs or T cells enriched from blood (not recorded which). The receptors were gathered from a woman between 50 and 59 years old who had recovered from COVID-19. Both conserved end residues are part of each CDR3. D genes are given only for firm matches. Size is omitted from some rows. Given values are once, few, many or a class for expanded clones.

D	V	J	size	CDR3	DNA
TRBD2	TRBV27	TRBJ2-3	.	CASSLILAGGPDTQYF	TGTGCCAGCAGTTTAATCCTAGCGGGGGGCCCCGATACGCAGTATTTT
.	TRBV5-6	TRBJ1-2	.	CASSFTPGLKLYGYTF	TGTGCCAGCAGCTTCACCCCGGGACTGAAGCTCTATGGCTACACCTTC
TRBD1	TRBV30	TRBJ2-7	.	CAWNYRGQFYEQYF	TGTGCCTGGAATTATCGGGGACAGTTCTACGAGCAGTACTTC
TRBD1	TRBV7-9	TRBJ1-4	.	CASSYGQGGGEKLFF	TGTGCCAGCAGCTACGGACAGGGGGGTGGCGAAAAACTGTTTTTT
.	TRBV11-3	TRBJ2-5	.	CASSFAVLETQYF	TGTGCCAGCAGCTTTGCGGTCCTGGAGACCCAGTACTTC
.	TRBV4-3	TRBJ2-7	.	CASSQERALYEQYF	TGCGCCAGCAGCCAAGAGAGGGCCTTGTACGAGCAGTACTTC
.	TRBV5-1	TRBJ2-3	.	CASSLAAGLADTQYF	TGCGCCAGCAGCTTGGCGGCAGGGCTCGCAGATACGCAGTATTTT
.	TRBV12-5	TRBJ2-1	.	CASGFLEGNEQFF	TGTGCTAGTGGTTTTCTAGAGGGTAATGAGCAGTTCTTC
.	TRBV12-5	TRBJ1-1	once	CASGLVSGRLNTEAFF	TGTGCTAGTGGTTTGGTGTCTGGCAGGTTGAACACTGAAGCTTTCTTT
.	TRBV3-1/TRBV3-2	TRBJ2-2	.	CASSRLNTGELFF	TGTGCCAGCAGCCGCCTAAACACCGGGGAGCTGTTTTTT
.	TRBV5-4	TRBJ1-5	few	CASSLRGQPQHF	TGTGCCAGCAGCTTACGCGGACAGCCCCAGCATTTT
.	TRBV3-1/TRBV3-2	TRBJ2-3	.	CASSQIGGASTDTQYF	TGTGCCAGCAGCCAAATTGGGGGGGCTAGCACAGATACGCAGTATTTT
TRBD2	TRBV4-1	TRBJ2-3	.	CASSQDPRGGPTDTQYF	TGCGCCAGCAGCCAAGACCCCCGGGGGGGGCCCACAGATACGCAGTATTTT
.	TRBV5-1	TRBJ2-2	.	CASSLGQVTGELFF	TGCGCCAGCAGCTTGGGACAGGTGACCGGGGAGCTGTTTTTT
.	TRBV30	TRBJ2-2	.	CAWSGFGQGNTGELFF	TGTGCCTGGAGTGGATTCGGGCAGGGGAACACCGGGGAGCTGTTTTTT
TRBD1	TRBV10-3	TRBJ1-1	.	CARRTGTEAFF	TGTGCCAGGCGGACAGGCACTGAAGCTTTCTTT
TRBD2	TRBV6-5	TRBJ2-3	.	CASKLAGDTQYF	TGTGCCAGCAAACTAGCGGGAGATACGCAGTATTTT
TRBD2	TRBV5-1	TRBJ2-1	.	CASSLGAGGASYNEQFF	TGCGCCAGCAGCTTGGGGGCCGGGGGGGCCTCCTACAATGAGCAGTTCTTC
.	TRBV10-3	TRBJ2-5	.	CAISSGFEETQYF	TGTGCCATCAGTTCGGGATTTGAAGAGACCCAGTACTTC
TRBD2	TRBV3-1/TRBV3-2	TRBJ2-1	.	CASSQGIGSGSLYNEQFF	TGTGCCAGCAGCCAAGGGATTGGTAGCGGGAGCCTCTACAATGAGCAGTTCTTC
.	TRBV7-9	TRBJ1-1	.	CASSLRGGGTEAFF	TGTGCCAGCAGCTTAAGAGGGGGTGGCACTGAAGCTTTCTTT
TRBD1	TRBV19	TRBJ1-6	.	CASSSPSGQPYYNSPLHF	TGTGCCAGTAGTAGTCCATCGGGACAGCCATATTATAATTCACCCCTCCACTTT
TRBD2	TRBV18	TRBJ2-3	few	CASSRDYVTDTQYF	TGTGCCAGCTCAAGGGACTATGTCACAGATACGCAGTATTTT
.	TRBV3-1/TRBV3-2	TRBJ2-3	.	CASSQDLEAGATDTQYF	TGTGCCAGCAGCCAAGATCTTGAGGCGGGGGCCACAGATACGCAGTATTTT
.	TRBV25-1	TRBJ2-7	.	CASRPDLPNHEQYF	TGTGCCAGCAGGCCGGACTTACCAAATCACGAGCAGTACTTC
.	TRBV20-1	TRBJ2-3	few	CSASVSDTQYF	TGCAGTGCTAGCGTCTCAGATACGCAGTATTTT
TRBD2	TRBV4-1	TRBJ2-5	.	CASSQSRTSGGAGQETQYF	TGCGCCAGCAGCCAATCTAGGACTAGCGGGGGGGCCGGGCAAGAGACCCAGTACTTC
TRBD2	TRBV3-1/TRBV3-2	TRBJ2-5	.	CASSHGLAGGTQYF	TGTGCCAGCAGCCACGGACTAGCGGGGGGGACCCAGTACTTC
.	TRBV6-5	TRBJ1-1	.	CASRKQQNTEAFF	TGTGCCAGCAGAAAACAACAGAACACTGAAGCTTTCTTT
.	TRBV3-1/TRBV3-2	TRBJ1-3	.	CARRGNVGPTGNTIYF	TGTGCCAGAAGGGGGAACGTAGGGCCGACTGGAAACACCATATATTTT
TRBD2	TRBV4-3	TRBJ2-7	.	CASSQAGLAGVYEQYF	TGCGCCAGCAGCCAAGCGGGACTAGCGGGAGTCTACGAGCAGTACTTC
.	TRBV28	TRBJ2-7	.	CASQSRVVYEQYF	TGTGCCAGCCAAAGCAGGGTTGTGTACGAGCAGTACTTC
TRBD2	TRBV14	TRBJ2-7	.	CASSQNGRDYEQYF	TGTGCCAGCAGCCAAAACGGGAGGGACTACGAGCAGTACTTC
.	TRBV5-1	TRBJ1-4	once	CASSLTGDNEKLFF	TGCGCCAGCAGCTTAACGGGGGATAATGAAAAACTGTTTTTT
.	TRBV21-1	TRBJ1-6	.	CASSKAGESTGVISPLHF	TGTGCCAGCAGCAAAGCCGGAGAATCTACAGGGGTAATTTCACCCCTCCACTTT
TRBD1	TRBV7-2	TRBJ2-7	.	CASSRTGFTYEQYF	TGTGCCAGCAGTCGGACAGGGTTCACCTACGAGCAGTACTTC
.	TRBV7-9	TRBJ1-2	.	CASSLVSSGYGYTF	TGTGCCAGCAGCTTAGTTTCGAGTGGCTATGGCTACACCTTC
TRBD1	TRBV6-5	TRBJ1-2	.	CASSYAGQAYGYTF	TGTGCCAGCAGTTACGCTGGACAGGCCTATGGCTACACCTTC